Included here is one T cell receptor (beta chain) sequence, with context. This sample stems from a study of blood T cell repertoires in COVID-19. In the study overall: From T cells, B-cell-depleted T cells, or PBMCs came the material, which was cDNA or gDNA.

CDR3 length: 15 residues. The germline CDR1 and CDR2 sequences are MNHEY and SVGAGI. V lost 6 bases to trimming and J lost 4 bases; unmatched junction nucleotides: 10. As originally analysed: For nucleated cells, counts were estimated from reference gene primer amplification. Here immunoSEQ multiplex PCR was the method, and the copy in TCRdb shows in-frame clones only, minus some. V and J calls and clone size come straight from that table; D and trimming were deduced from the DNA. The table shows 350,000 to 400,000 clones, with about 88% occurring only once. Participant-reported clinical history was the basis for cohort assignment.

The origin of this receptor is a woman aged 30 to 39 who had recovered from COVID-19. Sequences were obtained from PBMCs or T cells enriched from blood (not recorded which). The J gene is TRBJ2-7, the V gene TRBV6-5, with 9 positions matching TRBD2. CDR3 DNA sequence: TGTGCCAGCAGGAAAATAGCGGGAGTCAGGTACGAGCAGTACTTC. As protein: CASRKIAGVRYEQYF.